These T cell receptor beta chains were read from a single sample in a study of regulatory T cells in long-lasting Graves disease. TCRdb called the multiplex PCR reads again in MiXCR, with one record for every CDR3 protein. Of 650,000 to 850,000 distinct CDR3 sequences detected, roughly 30% appear once; the ten largest clones hold around 42%. Sequenced here: peripheral blood mononuclear cells (PBMCs), sampled when the disease was refractory, from a patient treated with antithyroid drugs. These receptors all come from a female donor with Graves disease. Each CDR3 is given with its conserved first and last residue. The size entry is marked missing in some rows and otherwise reads once, few, many or a size class.

>-|TRBJ1-5|TRBV6-1|16
CASSERKGYSNQPQHF
>few|TRBJ1-1|TRBV27|13
CASGDWRGSEAFF
>-|TRBJ2-2|TRBV29-1|12
CSGSYGTGELFF
>few|TRBJ1-2|TRBV7-9|15
CASSPDVAENYGYTF
>few|TRBJ1-5|TRBV15|16
CATSSAHEGANQPQHF
>-|TRBJ1-5|TRBV6-1|15
CASRTLPGSNQPQHF
>-|TRBJ1-2|TRBV30|12
CAWNGINYGYTF
>-|TRBJ1-5|TRBV5-1|15
CASSPQGESNQPQHF
>-|TRBJ1-1|TRBV11-2|19
CASSLGFPRPGHPNTEAFF
>-|TRBJ1-1|TRBV7-9|13
CASSLYPGPHPFF
>few|TRBJ2-2|TRBV20-1|18
CSARDLGSGRADTGELFF